What follows is one T cell receptor (beta chain) and its context. TCRdb used MiXCR to reprocess the RT-PCR reads, holding one entry per CDR3 protein. The sample has hundreds of thousands of distinct CDR3 sequences; approximately 15% are singletons. Trimming stripped 7 bases from V and 0 bases from J, with 19 bases between. Germline CDR1 MDHEN, CDR2 SYDVKM. The CDR3 contains 16 residues. The rearrangement joins TRBV28 to TRBJ2-7, with D perhaps TRBD1 (6 bases). The source material was memory CD4+ T cells from blood. This receptor was taken from a female donor in good health, serving as a healthy control. The DNA of the CDR3 is TGTGCCAGCACTTCGACAGGAACAGCCTACTCCTACGAGCAGTACTTC. Amino acid sequence: CASTSTGTAYSYEQYF.